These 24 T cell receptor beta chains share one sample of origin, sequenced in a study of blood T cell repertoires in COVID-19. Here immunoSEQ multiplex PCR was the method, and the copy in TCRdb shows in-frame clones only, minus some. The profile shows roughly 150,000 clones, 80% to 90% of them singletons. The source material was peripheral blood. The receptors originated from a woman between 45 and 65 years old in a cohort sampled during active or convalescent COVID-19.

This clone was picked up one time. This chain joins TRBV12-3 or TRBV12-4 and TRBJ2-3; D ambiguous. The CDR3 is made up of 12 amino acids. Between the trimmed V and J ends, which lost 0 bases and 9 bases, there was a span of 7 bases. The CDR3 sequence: CASSLAPGTQYF. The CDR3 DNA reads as TGTGCCAGCAGTTTAGCGCCCGGGACGCAGTATTTT.

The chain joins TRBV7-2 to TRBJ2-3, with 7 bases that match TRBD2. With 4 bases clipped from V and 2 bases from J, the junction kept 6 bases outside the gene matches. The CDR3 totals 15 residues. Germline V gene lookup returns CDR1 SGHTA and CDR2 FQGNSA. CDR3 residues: CASSWTRQYTDTQYF. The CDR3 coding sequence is TGTGCCAGCAGCTGGACTAGACAATACACAGATACGCAGTATTTT.

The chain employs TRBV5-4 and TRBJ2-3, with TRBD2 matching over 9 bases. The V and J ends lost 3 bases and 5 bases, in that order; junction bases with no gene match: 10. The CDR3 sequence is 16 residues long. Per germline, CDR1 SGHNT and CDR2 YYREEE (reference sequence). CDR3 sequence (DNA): TGTGCCAGCAGCTCCCCCGGCGGGGGGGCCATAGATACGCAGTATTTT. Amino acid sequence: CASSSPGGGAIDTQYF.

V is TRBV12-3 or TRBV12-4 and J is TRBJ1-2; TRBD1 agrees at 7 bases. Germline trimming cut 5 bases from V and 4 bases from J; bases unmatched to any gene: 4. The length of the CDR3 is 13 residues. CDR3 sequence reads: CASSGDSFYGYTF. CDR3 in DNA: TGTGCCAGCAGTGGGGACAGTTTCTATGGCTACACCTTC.

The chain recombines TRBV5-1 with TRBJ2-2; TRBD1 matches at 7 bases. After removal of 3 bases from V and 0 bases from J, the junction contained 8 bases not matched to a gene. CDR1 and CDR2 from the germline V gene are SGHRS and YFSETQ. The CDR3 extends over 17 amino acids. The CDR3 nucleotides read TGCGCCAGCAGCTCGTCCGGGGACAGTACGAACACCGGGGAGCTGTTTTTT. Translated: CASSSSGDSTNTGELFF.

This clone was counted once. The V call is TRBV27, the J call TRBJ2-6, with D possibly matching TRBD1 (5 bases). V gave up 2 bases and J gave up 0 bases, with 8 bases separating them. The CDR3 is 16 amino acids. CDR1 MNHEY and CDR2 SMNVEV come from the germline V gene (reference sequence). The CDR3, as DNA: TGTGCCAGCAGTTTAACAGGTCTCTCTGGGGCCAACGTCCTGACTTTC. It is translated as CASSLTGLSGANVLTF. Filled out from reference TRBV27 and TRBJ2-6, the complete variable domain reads EAQVTQNPRYLITVTGKKLTVTCSQNMNHEYMSWYRQDPGLGLRQIYYSMNVEVTDKGDVPEGYKVSRKEKRNFPLILESPSPNQTSLYFCASSLTGLSGANVLTFGAGSRLTVL.

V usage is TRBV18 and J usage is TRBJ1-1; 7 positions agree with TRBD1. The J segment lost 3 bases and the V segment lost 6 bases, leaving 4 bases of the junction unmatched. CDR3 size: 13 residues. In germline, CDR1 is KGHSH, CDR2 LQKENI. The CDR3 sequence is CASSQGEDTEAFF. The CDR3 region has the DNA TGTGCCAGCTCCCAGGGGGAGGACACTGAAGCTTTCTTT.

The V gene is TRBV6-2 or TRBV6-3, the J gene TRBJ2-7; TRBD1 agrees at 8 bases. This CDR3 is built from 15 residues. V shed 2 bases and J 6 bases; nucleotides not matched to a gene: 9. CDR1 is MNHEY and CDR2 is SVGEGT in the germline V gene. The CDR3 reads CASSYLPGQGSEQYF. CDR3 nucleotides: TGTGCCAGCAGTTACCTACCAGGACAGGGTTCCGAGCAGTACTTC.

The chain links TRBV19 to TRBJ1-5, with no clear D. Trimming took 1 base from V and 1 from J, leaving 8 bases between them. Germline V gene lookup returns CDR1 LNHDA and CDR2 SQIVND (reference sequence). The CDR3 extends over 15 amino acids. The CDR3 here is CASSIATFSNQPQHF. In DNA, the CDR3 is TGTGCCAGTAGTATAGCTACCTTCAGCAATCAGCCCCAGCATTTT.

The CDR3 sequence is CASSFRGKGSPLHF. The CDR3 DNA reads as TGTGCCAGCAGCTTCAGGGGTAAGGGTTCACCCCTCCACTTT. The chain couples TRBV5-6 to TRBJ1-6, with a possible D match to TRBD1 (6 bases). Looked up from germline, CDR1 is SGHDT and CDR2 is YYEEEE. This CDR3 has 14 residues. The V end lost 2 bases, the J end lost 9 bases, and 12 bases lay between the germline ends.

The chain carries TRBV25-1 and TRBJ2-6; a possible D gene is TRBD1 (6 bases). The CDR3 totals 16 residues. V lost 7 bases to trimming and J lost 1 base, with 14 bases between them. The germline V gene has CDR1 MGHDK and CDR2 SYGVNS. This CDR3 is CASTDRIFSGANVLTF. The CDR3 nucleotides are TGTGCCAGCACGGACAGAATCTTTTCTGGGGCCAACGTCCTGACTTTC.

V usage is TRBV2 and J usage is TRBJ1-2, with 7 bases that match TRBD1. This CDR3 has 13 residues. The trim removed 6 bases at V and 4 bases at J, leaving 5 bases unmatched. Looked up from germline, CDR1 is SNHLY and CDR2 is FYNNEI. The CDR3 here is CASRPGQTYGYTF. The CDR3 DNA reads TGTGCCAGCAGACCGGGACAGACCTATGGCTACACCTTC.

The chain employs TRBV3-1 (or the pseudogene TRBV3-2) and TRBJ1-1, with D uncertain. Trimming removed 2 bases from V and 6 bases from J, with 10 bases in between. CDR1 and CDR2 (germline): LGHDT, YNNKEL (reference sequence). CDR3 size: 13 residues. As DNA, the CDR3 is TGTGCCAGCAGCCAAAGCGGCCAGCCTGAAGCTTTCTTT. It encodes CASSQSGQPEAFF.

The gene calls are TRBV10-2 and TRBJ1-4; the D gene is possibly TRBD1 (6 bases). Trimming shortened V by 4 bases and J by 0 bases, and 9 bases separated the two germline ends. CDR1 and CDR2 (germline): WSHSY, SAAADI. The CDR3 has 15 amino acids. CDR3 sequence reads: CASSVQGATNEKLFF. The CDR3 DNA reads TGCGCCAGCAGTGTACAGGGCGCAACTAATGAAAAACTGTTTTTT.

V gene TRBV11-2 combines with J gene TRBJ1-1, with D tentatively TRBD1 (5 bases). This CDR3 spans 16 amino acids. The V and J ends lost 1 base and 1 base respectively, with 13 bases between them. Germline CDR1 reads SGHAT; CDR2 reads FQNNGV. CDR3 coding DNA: TGTGCCAGCAGCTTAGGGGCGGGACGACAGAACACTGAAGCTTTCTTT. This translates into CASSLGAGRQNTEAFF.

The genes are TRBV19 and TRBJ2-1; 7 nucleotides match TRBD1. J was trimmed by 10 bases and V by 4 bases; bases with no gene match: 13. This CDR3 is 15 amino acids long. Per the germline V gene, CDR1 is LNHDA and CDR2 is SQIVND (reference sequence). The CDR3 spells CASSTSRTGEGEQFF. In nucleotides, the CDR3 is TGTGCCAGTAGTACTTCGAGGACAGGCGAGGGGGAGCAGTTCTTC.

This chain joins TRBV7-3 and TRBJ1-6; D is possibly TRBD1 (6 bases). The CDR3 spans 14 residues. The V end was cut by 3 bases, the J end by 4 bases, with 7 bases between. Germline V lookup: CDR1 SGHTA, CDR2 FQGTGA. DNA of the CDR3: TGTGCCAGCAGCTTCGGACAGTATAATTCACCCCTCCACTTT. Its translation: CASSFGQYNSPLHF.

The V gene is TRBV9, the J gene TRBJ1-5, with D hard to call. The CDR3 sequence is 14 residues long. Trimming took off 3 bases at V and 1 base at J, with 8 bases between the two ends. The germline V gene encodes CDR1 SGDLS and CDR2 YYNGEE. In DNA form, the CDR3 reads TGTGCCAGCAGCGCTGGGAGGAGCAATCAGCCCCAGCATTTT. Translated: CASSAGRSNQPQHF. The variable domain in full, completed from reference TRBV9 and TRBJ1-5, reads DSGVTQTPKHLITATGQRVTLRCSPRSGDLSVYWYQQSLDQGLQFLIQYYNGEERAKGNILERFSAQQFPDLHSELNLSSLELGDSALYFCASSAGRSNQPQHFGDGTRLSIL.

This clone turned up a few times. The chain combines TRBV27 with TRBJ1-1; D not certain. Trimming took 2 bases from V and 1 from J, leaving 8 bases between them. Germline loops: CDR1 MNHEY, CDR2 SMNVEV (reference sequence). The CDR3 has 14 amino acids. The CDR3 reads CASSLVRSNTEAFF. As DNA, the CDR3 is TGTGCCAGCAGTTTAGTACGGTCGAACACTGAAGCTTTCTTT.

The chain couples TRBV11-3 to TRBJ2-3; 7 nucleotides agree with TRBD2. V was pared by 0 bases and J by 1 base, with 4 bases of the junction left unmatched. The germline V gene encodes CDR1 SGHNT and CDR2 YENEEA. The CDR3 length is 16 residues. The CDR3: CASSLDGAGGTDTQYF. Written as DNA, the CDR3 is TGTGCCAGCAGCTTAGATGGGGCGGGGGGCACAGATACGCAGTATTTT.

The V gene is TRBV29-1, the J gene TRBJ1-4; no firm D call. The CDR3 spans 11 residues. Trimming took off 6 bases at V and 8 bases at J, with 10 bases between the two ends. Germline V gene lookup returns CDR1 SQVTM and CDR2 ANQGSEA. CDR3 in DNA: TGCAGCGTCTTTTGGCGGGAAAAACTGTTTTTT. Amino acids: CSVFWREKLFF.

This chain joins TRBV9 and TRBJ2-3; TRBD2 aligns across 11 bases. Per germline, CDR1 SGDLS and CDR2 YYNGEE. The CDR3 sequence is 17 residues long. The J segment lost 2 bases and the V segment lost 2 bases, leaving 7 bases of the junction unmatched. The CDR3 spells CASSVYSGGVPTDTQYF. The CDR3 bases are TGTGCCAGCAGCGTTTATAGCGGGGGGGTACCCACAGATACGCAGTATTTT.

CDR3 amino acids: CASSQTGTVNNQPQHF. The CDR3 DNA is TGTGCCAGCAGCCAAACCGGGACAGTCAACAATCAGCCCCAGCATTTT. This chain links TRBV3-1 (or the pseudogene TRBV3-2) with TRBJ1-5, with TRBD1 matching over 7 bases. Germline assignment: CDR1 LGHDT and CDR2 YNNKEL (reference sequence). The CDR3 consists of 16 residues. V was clipped by 2 bases and J by 3 bases; unmatched bases: 7.

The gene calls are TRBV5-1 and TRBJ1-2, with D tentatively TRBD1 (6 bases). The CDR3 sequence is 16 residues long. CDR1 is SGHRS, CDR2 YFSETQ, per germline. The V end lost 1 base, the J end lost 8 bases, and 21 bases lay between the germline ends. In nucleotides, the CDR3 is TGCGCCAGCAGCTTGTCCGGGTCGAACAGGGCTGGGGGCTACACCTTC. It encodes CASSLSGSNRAGGYTF.